The present TCR beta chain was sequenced within a study of brain T cells in children with intractable seizures. Assay: immunoSEQ multiplex PCR; the TCRdb copy retains only in-frame clones and omits some. The sample contains 110,000 or so clones, 94% of which appear only once. Study results and caveats: Pre- and post-surgery blood differed in depth, so pre-surgery absences may be undersampling.

As for this clone: What it binds is unknown.

The sequence was collected from a boy in the first two years of life with hemimegalencephaly and intractable seizures. The sequences come from peripheral blood, collected at surgery.

The DNA of the CDR3 is TGTGCCTGCCTGACAGGGAGAGGGACTGAAGCTTTCTTT. This encodes CACLTGRGTEAFF. V and J are TRBV12-3 or TRBV12-4 and TRBJ1-1; 7 nucleotides agree with TRBD1. The CDR3 spans 13 residues. V gave up 11 bases and J gave up 5 bases; unmatched junction bases: 11.